This T cell receptor beta chain originates from a study of metastatic and nonmetastatic thyroid tumors. About the study: Blood and tumor or nodule tissue repertoires from malignant and benign thyroid patients were compared. Study-level points and caveats: In blood and tumor, TCR beta diversity was reportedly significantly higher in malignant thyroid tumors than in benign nodules.

This clone came up once. Its specificity is unknown. Original data processing: Differences in CDR3 between clinicopathological groups were drawn on to build a classifier intended to discriminate distant-metastatic papillary thyroid cancer patients. TCRdb reprocessed the PCR reads using MiXCR. What appears here as the V and J calls and clone size reflects TCRdb's work, not the paper's. The sample has about 14,000 clones; around 29% are singletons. Prior to thyroid surgery, none of the patients had received any treatment. The receptor comes from a female donor with papillary thyroid cancer or a benign thyroid nodule (not recorded which). Some clones in this sample may be carry-over from other donors' samples. The source material was tumor tissue.

CDR3 DNA sequence: TGTGCCAGCAGCTGTGAGCGGGGAACAGATACGCAGTATTTT. Translating gives CASSCERGTDTQYF. This chain uses TRBV5-4 with TRBJ2-3; 7 nucleotides agree with TRBD2. CDR1 is SGHNT, CDR2 YYREEE, per germline (reference sequence). Losses at the gene ends were 3 bases for V and 3 bases for J; bases not matched to a gene: 4. The CDR3 totals 14 residues.